Listed below are T cell receptor beta chains from one sample, sequenced in a study of blood T cell repertoires in COVID-19. Profiling relied on immunoSEQ multiplex PCR, and the TCRdb table lists in-frame clones only, not all of them. The sample contains 350,000 to 450,000 clones, roughly 90% of which appear only once. Sequenced input: peripheral blood. The receptor set was obtained from a man between 35 and 55 years old with acute or convalescent COVID-19. Each CDR3 is given with its conserved first and last residue. Each record gives: clone size, J gene, D gene, V gene, CDR3 DNA, CDR3 protein. A D gene is named only where the DNA matches it firmly. For some rows the clone size is stated as once, few or many, or as a class when expanded; others skip it.

NA TRBJ1-3 NA TRBV7-8 TGTGCCAGCAGCGCGGACTCTGGAAACACCATATATTTT CASSADSGNTIYF
NA TRBJ1-1 NA TRBV7-9 TGTGCCAGCAGCTTAAGTCGGATTGGGGGCCTTATGAACACTGAAGCTTTCTTT CASSLSRIGGLMNTEAFF
NA TRBJ1-1 TRBD1 TRBV28 TGTGCCAGCAGTTCCAGAACAGGGGAAGGCACTGAAGCTTTCTTT CASSSRTGEGTEAFF
NA TRBJ1-2 NA TRBV3-1/TRBV3-2 TGTGCCAGCAGCCAGAGGGATGGCTACACCTTC CASSQRDGYTF
NA TRBJ2-1 NA TRBV6-6 TGTGCCAGCAGTTCTGGCCTGTTTTTCTCCTACAATGAGCAGTTCTTC CASSSGLFFSYNEQFF
once TRBJ2-2 TRBD1 TRBV27 TGTGCCAGCAGACGGGACAGGGGTAGCACCGGGGAGCTGTTTTTT CASRRDRGSTGELFF
NA TRBJ1-3 NA TRBV9 TGTGCCAGCAGCGCCATCTCTGGAAACACCATATATTTT CASSAISGNTIYF
NA TRBJ1-2 NA TRBV18 TGTGCCAGCTCACCAACAGGGTTCGCTAACTATGGCTACACCTTC CASSPTGFANYGYTF
NA TRBJ1-2 NA TRBV6-5 TGTGCCAGCAGTTATGGGAGTGGGGGCTACTATGGCTACACCTTC CASSYGSGGYYGYTF
NA TRBJ2-2 TRBD1 TRBV7-8 TGTGCCAGCAGCCTACCGACAGGGGCGAACACCGGGGAGCTGTTTTTT CASSLPTGANTGELFF
NA TRBJ2-3 TRBD2 TRBV18 TGTGCCAGCTCACCAAATGGACTAGCGGGCGGGACGCAGTATTTT CASSPNGLAGGTQYF
NA TRBJ1-2 NA TRBV28 TGTGCCAGCACCGGCGGGGCTAACTATGGCTACACCTTC CASTGGANYGYTF
NA TRBJ1-2 TRBD1 TRBV5-1 TGCGCCAGCAGTTCTACAGGGGGCTATGGCTACACCTTC CASSSTGGYGYTF
NA TRBJ2-1 TRBD2 TRBV5-5 TGTGCCAGCACCCGTGAGGCGGGGGGGCCAAATCGGGGCTACAATGAGCAGTTCTTC CASTREAGGPNRGYNEQFF
NA TRBJ1-5 TRBD1 TRBV28 TGTGCCAGCAGTCCGAAGACAGGGGTGGTCAATCAGCCCCAGCATTTT CASSPKTGVVNQPQHF
NA TRBJ1-2 TRBD1 TRBV5-4 TGTGCCAGCAGCTCCGGATGGGACAGTCCCTATGGCTACACCTTC CASSSGWDSPYGYTF
NA TRBJ1-1 NA TRBV4-1 TGCGCCAGCAGCCGCCTCACAGTTCTCAGCACTGAAGCTTTCTTT CASSRLTVLSTEAFF
NA TRBJ1-2 NA TRBV14 TGTGCCAGCAGCCACTCTGGGGCAGGCCCCTATGGCTACACCTTC CASSHSGAGPYGYTF
once TRBJ1-2 NA TRBV27 TGTGCCAGCAGTTTAGGGGGGTTAGTTGGCTATGGCTACACCTTC CASSLGGLVGYGYTF
NA TRBJ2-2 NA TRBV6-2/TRBV6-3 TGTGCCAGCAGTTACCGGGACTTGGGGACCGGGGAGCTGTTTTTT CASSYRDLGTGELFF
NA TRBJ2-2 NA TRBV30 TGTGCCTGGAATCAGGTGGGCACCGGGGAGCTGTTTTTT CAWNQVGTGELFF
once TRBJ2-7 TRBD1 TRBV7-6 TGTGCCAGCAGCTCCGCAGGGGGCGACGAGCAGTACTTC CASSSAGGDEQYF
few TRBJ2-7 TRBD2 TRBV4-2 TGTGCCAGCAGCCATACCCAGATGGAAGCGGGGGTTAGCTCCTACGAGCAGTACTTC CASSHTQMEAGVSSYEQYF
once TRBJ1-4 NA TRBV11-2 TGTGCCAGCAGCTCGAGGGGGATAAATGAAAAACTGTTTTTT CASSSRGINEKLFF
NA TRBJ2-4 NA TRBV2 TGTGCCAGCAGTGATTCGGGGGTGGCGGTAAGAGCCAAAAACATTCAGTACTTC CASSDSGVAVRAKNIQYF
NA TRBJ1-4 NA TRBV15 TGTGCCACCAGCAGAGATCGAGGAGTTAATGAAAAACTGTTTTTT CATSRDRGVNEKLFF
few TRBJ2-7 NA TRBV12-3/TRBV12-4 TGTGCCAGCGGGCCTTTGGGTTACGAGCAGTACTTC CASGPLGYEQYF
NA TRBJ1-3 NA TRBV5-1 TGCGCCAGCAGCTTGGTCCTGGGAAACACCATATATTTT CASSLVLGNTIYF
NA TRBJ2-4 NA TRBV7-2 TGTGCCAGCAGCCTCGCCGCCAACAGGGTTCTGCAGTACTTC CASSLAANRVLQYF
NA TRBJ1-1 NA TRBV2 TGTGCCAGCAGTGCTATGCAGAACACTGAAGCTTTCTTT CASSAMQNTEAFF
once TRBJ2-6 TRBD2 TRBV11-2 TGTGCCAGCAGCCGGGGACTAGCGGGAGGACCTGGGGCCAACGTCCTGACTTTC CASSRGLAGGPGANVLTF
NA TRBJ2-7 NA TRBV21-1 TGTGCCAGCAGCAATAGGCTAGCGGGGCTAAACTACGAGCAGTACTTC CASSNRLAGLNYEQYF
once TRBJ1-1 NA TRBV19 TGTGCCAGTAGTCTCGTCAACACTGAAGCTTTCTTT CASSLVNTEAFF
NA TRBJ1-2 TRBD1 TRBV28 TGTGCCAGCAGTACCGGGACAGGGAATGGCTACACCTTC CASSTGTGNGYTF
NA TRBJ2-3 TRBD2 TRBV19 TGTGCCAGTGCCTCTAGCGGGAGCACAGATACGCAGTATTTT CASASSGSTDTQYF
NA TRBJ1-1 NA TRBV28 TGTGCCAGCAGTATAAACAGGGAATTGGGTGAAGCTTTCTTT CASSINRELGEAFF
once TRBJ2-7 NA TRBV3-1/TRBV3-2 TGTGCCAGCAGCCTCCGACAGACACACTACGAGCAGTACTTC CASSLRQTHYEQYF
NA TRBJ1-2 NA TRBV3-1/TRBV3-2 TGTGCCAGCAGCCAAACAGGGACGAGCTACACCTTC CASSQTGTSYTF
NA TRBJ2-1 TRBD1 TRBV28 TGTGCCAGCAGTAAAGACAGGGGGGGACTTACCTACAATGAGCAGTTCTTC CASSKDRGGLTYNEQFF
NA TRBJ1-1 NA TRBV6-2/TRBV6-3 TGTGCCAGCAGTTACGAGGGATATACTGAAGCTTTCTTT CASSYEGYTEAFF
once TRBJ2-3 NA TRBV14 TGTGCCAGCAGCCAGTTCATGGCTAGCCGCCCCACAGATACGCAGTATTTT CASSQFMASRPTDTQYF
NA TRBJ2-2 NA TRBV27 TGTGCCAGCAGTTTGGGGCGAGCCGGGGAGCTGTTTTTT CASSLGRAGELFF
once TRBJ1-2 TRBD1 TRBV2 TGTGCCAGCACCCTAATGACAGGGCGGAGGTCGGGCTACACCTTC CASTLMTGRRSGYTF
once TRBJ2-7 TRBD1 TRBV27 TGTGCCAGCAGTTTCATAGGACAGGGGAACGACGAGCAGTACTTC CASSFIGQGNDEQYF
NA TRBJ2-2 TRBD2 TRBV5-1 TGCGCCAGCAGCTTGGTAGCGGGAGACAGCACCGGGGAGCTGTTTTTT CASSLVAGDSTGELFF
NA TRBJ2-2 NA TRBV11-2 TGTGCCAGCAGCCCGACAGGATTAAACACCGGGGAGCTGTTTTTT CASSPTGLNTGELFF
NA TRBJ2-7 NA TRBV5-8 TGTGCCAGCAGCTTGGATCCGGGTATCTACGAGCAGTACTTC CASSLDPGIYEQYF
few TRBJ2-3 TRBD2 TRBV7-2 TGTGCCAGCAGCTTAGCGACTAGCGGGGGGGCCGTCGATACGCAGTATTTT CASSLATSGGAVDTQYF